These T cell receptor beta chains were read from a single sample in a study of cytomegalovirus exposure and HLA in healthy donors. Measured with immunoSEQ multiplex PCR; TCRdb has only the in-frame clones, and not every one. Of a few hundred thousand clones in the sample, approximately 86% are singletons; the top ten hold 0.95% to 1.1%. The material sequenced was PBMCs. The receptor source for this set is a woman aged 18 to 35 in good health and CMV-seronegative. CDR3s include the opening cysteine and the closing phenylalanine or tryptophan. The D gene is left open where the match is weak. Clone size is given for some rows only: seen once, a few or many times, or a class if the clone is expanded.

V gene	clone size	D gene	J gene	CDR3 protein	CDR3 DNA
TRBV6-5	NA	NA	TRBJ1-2	CASSYEFGGHYGYTF	TGTGCCAGCAGTTACGAGTTTGGGGGCCACTATGGCTACACCTTC
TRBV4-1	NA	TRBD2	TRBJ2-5	CASSHRFRLAVGQETQYF	TGCGCCAGCAGCCACCGCTTCCGACTAGCTGTAGGGCAAGAGACCCAGTACTTC
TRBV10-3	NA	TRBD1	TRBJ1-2	CAIGGTGDAYGYTF	TGTGCCATCGGAGGGACAGGGGATGCCTATGGCTACACCTTC
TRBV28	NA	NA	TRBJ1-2	CASSLAGGYTF	TGTGCCAGCAGTTTGGCGGGTGGCTACACCTTC
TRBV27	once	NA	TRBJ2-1	CASSLQRGSYNEQFF	TGTGCCAGCAGTCTCCAACGCGGCTCCTACAATGAGCAGTTCTTC
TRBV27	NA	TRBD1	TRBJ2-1	CASSRRRDRGNLLGYNEQFF	TGTGCCAGCAGCCGTAGAAGGGACAGGGGCAATCTGCTTGGTTACAATGAGCAGTTCTTC
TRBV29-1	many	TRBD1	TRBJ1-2	CSVGSGTGGADGYTF	TGCAGCGTGGGATCCGGGACAGGGGGCGCCGATGGCTACACCTTC
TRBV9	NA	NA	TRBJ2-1	CASSVAPGLSYNEQFF	TGTGCCAGCAGCGTAGCACCAGGCCTTTCCTACAATGAGCAGTTCTTC
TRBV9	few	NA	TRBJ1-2	CASSPYSDTDGYTF	TGTGCCAGCAGCCCTTACTCCGACACAGATGGCTACACCTTC
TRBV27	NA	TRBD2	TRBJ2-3	CASSPQAGGPGDTQYF	TGTGCCAGCAGTCCCCAAGCGGGAGGGCCTGGAGATACGCAGTATTTT
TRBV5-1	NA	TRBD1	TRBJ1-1	CASSGGTGDQTEAFF	TGCGCCAGCAGCGGAGGGACAGGGGATCAGACTGAAGCTTTCTTT
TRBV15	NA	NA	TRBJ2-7	CATSREWTDTYEQYF	TGTGCCACCAGCAGAGAATGGACAGATACCTACGAGCAGTACTTC
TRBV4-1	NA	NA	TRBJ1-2	CASSQVSRAYGYTF	TGCGCCAGCAGCCAAGTGTCCAGGGCCTATGGCTACACCTTC
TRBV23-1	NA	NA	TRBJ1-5	CASSPEGPQHF	TGCGCCAGCAGTCCCGAGGGGCCCCAGCATTTT
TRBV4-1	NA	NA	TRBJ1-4	CASSQGYGPTNEKLFF	TGCGCCAGCAGCCAGGGCTACGGCCCAACTAATGAAAAACTGTTTTTT
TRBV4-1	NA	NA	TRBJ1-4	CASSPDSRAIMGGNEKLFF	TGCGCCAGCAGCCCAGATAGTCGTGCGATAATGGGAGGAAACGAAAAACTGTTTTTT
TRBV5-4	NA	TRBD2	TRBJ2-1	CASSLALAGANEQFF	TGTGCCAGCAGCTTGGCCCTAGCGGGGGCCAATGAGCAGTTCTTC
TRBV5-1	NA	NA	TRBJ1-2	CASSRFGQNYGYTF	TGCGCCAGCAGCCGTTTTGGACAGAACTATGGCTACACCTTC
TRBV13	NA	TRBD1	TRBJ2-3	CASSGDRGEPDTQYF	TGTGCCAGCAGCGGCGACAGGGGAGAGCCAGATACGCAGTATTTT
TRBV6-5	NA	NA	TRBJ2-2	CAIQKGSNTGELFF	TGTGCCATTCAGAAGGGGTCGAACACCGGGGAGCTGTTTTTT
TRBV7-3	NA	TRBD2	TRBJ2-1	CASSFPSGGRNNEQFF	TGTGCCAGCAGCTTTCCAAGCGGGGGGCGAAACAATGAGCAGTTCTTC
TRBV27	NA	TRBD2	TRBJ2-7	CASSLVLADSYEQYF	TGTGCCAGCAGTTTAGTGCTAGCGGACTCCTACGAGCAGTACTTC